This TCR beta chain is from a study of blood T cell repertoires in COVID-19. Study in general: The United States, Italy and Spain supplied acute and convalescent COVID-19 samples. Nucleic acid was either cDNA or gDNA, and it came from T cells, B-cell-depleted T cells, or PBMCs.

Original handling: Researchers report that nucleated cell counts were estimated from reference gene primer amplification. Some clones are missing from TCRdb's copy, which holds only in-frame ones; the method was immunoSEQ multiplex PCR. For V, J and clone size, that table is used; D and trimming come from the DNA. The sample carries about 87,000 clones, 80% to 90% recorded once. The CDR3 has 14 amino acids. V lost 6 bases and J lost 0, with 11 bases in between. CDR1 and CDR2 (germline): SNHLY, FYNNEI. The TCR comes from a human donor with acute or convalescent COVID-19. The donor label of this sample is uncertain. The chain combines TRBV2 with TRBJ1-1, with unresolved D. The material sequenced was peripheral blood. The CDR3 nucleotides are TGTGCCAGCAGGAAGGGAGGAGTGAACACTGAAGCTTTCTTT. Protein product: CASRKGGVNTEAFF.